A selection of T cell receptor beta chains follows, all from one sample in a study of T cells in localized non-small cell lung cancer. This table comes from immunoSEQ multiplex PCR, and its TCRdb copy is limited to in-frame clones, with some not included. The table lists around 96,000 clones, just over 90% of them singletons. The sample was PBMCs, taken before any cancer treatment. Receptors were obtained from a woman aged 40-69 years with stage II squamous cell lung carcinoma. Both conserved end residues are part of each CDR3. Fields, in order: V gene, clone size, J gene, D gene, CDR3 protein, CDR3 DNA. D genes are given only for firm matches. Clone size, where shown, is once, few, many, or a class for clones that have expanded.

TRBV19,-,TRBJ2-3,-,CASSPWGLTDTQYF,TGTGCCAGTAGTCCTTGGGGCCTCACGGATACGCAGTATTTT
TRBV29-1,-,TRBJ1-4,-,CSVSGVKGGEKLFF,TGCAGCGTTTCAGGTGTAAAGGGTGGTGAAAAACTGTTTTTT
TRBV9,-,TRBJ2-3,TRBD2,CASSGRPGGSTDTQYF,TGTGCCAGCAGCGGGCGTCCGGGAGGAAGCACAGATACGCAGTATTTT
TRBV29-1,-,TRBJ2-5,TRBD1,CSIIEGQGRGETQYF,TGCAGCATCATAGAGGGACAGGGTAGGGGAGAGACCCAGTACTTC
TRBV6-1,-,TRBJ1-2,-,CASSERGGYGYTF,TGTGCCAGCAGTGAACGGGGGGGCTATGGCTACACCTTC
TRBV6-5,-,TRBJ1-2,-,CASSPYYLANYGYTF,TGTGCCAGCAGCCCTTATTACCTAGCTAACTATGGCTACACCTTC
TRBV29-1,once,TRBJ1-2,-,CSVEGGTGGYTF,TGCAGCGTTGAAGGGGGAACCGGTGGCTACACCTTC
TRBV10-3,-,TRBJ2-1,TRBD1,CAISEPGQGVYEQFF,TGTGCCATCAGTGAGCCGGGACAGGGTGTCTATGAGCAGTTCTTC
TRBV5-1,-,TRBJ2-1,-,CASSWGIDNEQFF,TGCGCCAGCAGCTGGGGGATAGACAATGAGCAGTTCTTC
TRBV7-9,-,TRBJ1-1,-,CASSLGPQLNTEAFF,TGTGCCAGCAGCTTAGGTCCTCAGTTGAACACTGAAGCTTTCTTT
TRBV5-1,-,TRBJ2-1,TRBD2,CASSGAPVTLAQFF,TGCGCCAGTAGCGGGGCCCCCGTGACGTTAGCGCAGTTCTTC
TRBV28,-,TRBJ1-2,-,CASSPVTAGSANYGYTF,TGTGCCAGCAGCCCCGTTACGGCGGGATCGGCTAACTATGGCTACACCTTC
TRBV6-1,-,TRBJ1-4,-,CASSASGFFATNEKLFF,TGTGCCAGCAGTGCCTCGGGTTTTTTTGCAACTAATGAAAAACTGTTTTTT
TRBV10-3,-,TRBJ1-1,-,CAISESTRGYTEAFF,TGTGCCATCAGTGAGTCGACTCGGGGGTACACTGAAGCTTTCTTT
TRBV5-1,-,TRBJ2-1,TRBD1,CASHSGTGINEQFF,TGCGCCTCACACTCCGGGACAGGGATCAATGAGCAGTTCTTC
TRBV11-2,-,TRBJ2-7,-,CASSLSEAGTLYEQYF,TGTGCCAGCAGCTTATCCGAGGCGGGCACCCTCTACGAGCAGTACTTC
TRBV6-1,-,TRBJ1-2,-,CASSGTSINYGYTF,TGTGCCAGCAGTGGCACGTCCATCAACTATGGCTACACCTTC
TRBV5-1,-,TRBJ1-1,TRBD1,CASRSQGANTEAFF,TGCGCCAGCAGGTCGCAGGGGGCGAACACTGAAGCTTTCTTT
TRBV10-3,-,TRBJ2-2,TRBD2,CAISASGGGTGELFF,TGTGCCATCAGTGCAAGCGGGGGCGGCACCGGGGAGCTGTTTTTT
TRBV5-4,-,TRBJ1-3,-,CASSFNPGNTIYF,TGTGCCAGCAGCTTCAACCCAGGAAACACCATATATTTT
TRBV27,-,TRBJ1-5,-,CASSPSRALTGKSNQPQHF,TGTGCCAGCAGTCCCAGCCGCGCTCTCACAGGGAAGAGCAATCAGCCCCAGCATTTT
TRBV10-1,-,TRBJ2-3,TRBD2,CASSEFSVGTSRTDTQYF,TGCGCCAGCAGTGAGTTTAGTGTGGGGACTAGCCGCACAGATACGCAGTATTTT
TRBV28,-,TRBJ1-2,TRBD1,CASSLLNRGRGYTF,TGTGCCAGCAGTTTACTAAACAGGGGGCGTGGCTACACCTTC
TRBV30,-,TRBJ2-7,-,CAWIGTPTYEQYF,TGTGCCTGGATTGGGACACCCACCTACGAGCAGTACTTC
TRBV7-9,-,TRBJ1-2,-,CASSDKAFYGYTF,TGTGCCAGCAGCGACAAGGCCTTCTATGGCTACACCTTC
TRBV6-5,-,TRBJ1-3,-,CASSYSFSGNTIYF,TGTGCCAGCAGTTACTCCTTCTCTGGAAACACCATATATTTT
TRBV6-1,few,TRBJ1-5,-,CASSEVLGPGQPQHF,TGTGCCAGCAGTGAAGTCTTGGGACCCGGACAGCCCCAGCATTTT
TRBV5-8,-,TRBJ1-1,-,CASSLLVNTEAFF,TGTGCCAGCAGCTTGTTAGTGAACACTGAAGCTTTCTTT
TRBV5-1,few,TRBJ1-4,-,CASSLARQGNEKLFF,TGCGCCAGCAGCTTGGCCCGCCAGGGAAATGAAAAACTGTTTTTT
TRBV29-1,once,TRBJ2-1,-,CSAQRAHNEQFF,TGCAGCGCCCAGAGGGCACACAATGAGCAGTTCTTC
TRBV5-4,-,TRBJ1-2,TRBD1,CASRLDRAYGYTF,TGTGCCAGCAGGTTGGACAGGGCGTATGGCTACACCTTC
TRBV7-2,-,TRBJ1-3,TRBD1,CASSLVGSTGGTGNTIYF,TGTGCCAGCAGCTTAGTAGGGTCAACAGGGGGCACCGGAAACACCATATATTTT
TRBV6-6,once,TRBJ2-3,TRBD2,CASGRTSVLDTQYF,TGTGCCAGCGGGAGGACTAGCGTCTTAGATACGCAGTATTTT
TRBV6-5,-,TRBJ2-2,TRBD1,CASRRQGATGELFF,TGTGCCAGCAGGCGACAGGGTGCCACCGGGGAGCTGTTTTTT
TRBV11-1,-,TRBJ1-1,-,CASSHVDTEAFF,TGTGCCAGCAGCCATGTAGACACTGAAGCTTTCTTT
TRBV7-9,-,TRBJ1-1,-,CASRGGAEAFF,TGTGCCAGCAGAGGAGGGGCTGAAGCTTTCTTT
TRBV10-3,once,TRBJ2-7,TRBD1,CAISESTGGLTYEQYF,TGTGCCATCAGTGAGTCGACAGGGGGGCTAACCTACGAGCAGTACTTC
TRBV7-7,-,TRBJ2-2,-,CASSPLENTGELFF,TGTGCCAGCAGCCCACTAGAGAACACCGGGGAGCTGTTTTTT
TRBV5-4,-,TRBJ1-2,-,CASSYISRDGYTF,TGTGCCAGCAGCTACATCAGCAGGGATGGCTACACCTTC
TRBV19,-,TRBJ2-2,TRBD2,CASSIRREKALFF,TGTGCCAGTAGTATCCGGCGGGAGAAGGCGCTGTTTTTT
TRBV27,once,TRBJ2-5,-,CASSWAGPPRAETQYF,TGTGCCAGCAGCTGGGCCGGCCCCCCAAGGGCAGAGACCCAGTACTTC
TRBV25-1,-,TRBJ2-6,TRBD1,CASSEVGQAGVLTF,TGTGCCAGCAGTGAGGTGGGACAGGCAGGCGTCCTGACTTTC
TRBV25-1,once,TRBJ1-1,-,CASSARGTEAFF,TGTGCCAGCAGCGCAAGGGGCACTGAAGCTTTCTTT
TRBV7-8,-,TRBJ2-1,-,CASSPAWRAREYNEQFF,TGTGCCAGCAGCCCCGCCTGGAGGGCCCGGGAGTACAATGAGCAGTTCTTC
TRBV6-5,-,TRBJ1-4,-,CASSYPSLEANEKLFF,TGTGCCAGCAGTTACCCCTCCCTAGAGGCTAATGAAAAACTGTTTTTT
TRBV6-4,-,TRBJ2-3,-,CASSHVSTDTQYF,TGTGCCAGCAGCCACGTCAGCACAGATACGCAGTATTTT
TRBV28,-,TRBJ2-3,TRBD1,CASSFGTGGTDTQYF,TGTGCCAGCAGTTTCGGGACAGGGGGCACAGATACGCAGTATTTT
TRBV5-6,-,TRBJ2-6,-,CASTLSSGANVLTF,TGTGCCAGCACCCTTAGCTCTGGGGCCAACGTCCTGACTTTC
TRBV6-5,-,TRBJ1-1,TRBD1,CASNYRTGGTEAFF,TGTGCCAGCAATTATCGGACAGGTGGCACTGAAGCTTTCTTT
TRBV27,-,TRBJ1-2,TRBD1,CASSPDPGTGVYGYTF,TGTGCCAGCAGTCCGGACCCCGGGACAGGGGTGTATGGCTACACCTTC
TRBV7-6,once,TRBJ1-5,-,CASSLGGGVDQPQHF,TGTGCCAGCAGCTTAGGTGGCGGGGTAGATCAGCCCCAGCATTTT
TRBV18,-,TRBJ1-1,-,CASSPLPENTEAFF,TGTGCCAGCTCACCACTTCCGGAGAACACTGAAGCTTTCTTT
TRBV10-2,-,TRBJ1-4,-,CASRGTNEKLFF,TGCGCCAGCAGGGGGACTAATGAAAAACTGTTTTTT
TRBV27,-,TRBJ2-3,TRBD1,CASSTTGGTVTDTQYF,TGTGCCAGCAGTACGACAGGGGGTACGGTTACAGATACGCAGTATTTT
TRBV4-1,-,TRBJ2-2,-,CASSQVLQSNTGELFF,TGCGCCAGCAGCCAAGTTCTTCAATCGAACACCGGGGAGCTGTTTTTT
TRBV5-5,-,TRBJ2-7,-,CASSPLTSGLYEQYF,TGTGCCAGCAGCCCCCTCACCAGCGGGCTATACGAGCAGTACTTC
TRBV6-5,-,TRBJ2-2,TRBD2,CASSYSTLAASGELFF,TGTGCCAGCAGTTACTCGACCCTAGCGGCGTCCGGGGAGCTGTTTTTT